A single sample gave rise to the 16 T cell receptor beta chains below, sequenced in a study of fetal regulatory T cell absence and autoimmunity. Some clones are missing from TCRdb's copy, which holds only in-frame ones; the method was immunoSEQ multiplex PCR. The top ten hold roughly 0.37% of the sample, which has about 46,000 clones, around 85% seen once. The sequencing sample was made of cord blood. Source of these receptors: a newborn boy with IPEX syndrome.

The chain joins TRBV30 to TRBJ1-2; D is unclear. V lost 2 bases and J lost 0, with 13 bases in between. The germline V gene has CDR1 GTSNPN and CDR2 SVGIG (reference sequence). The CDR3 length is 15 residues. The CDR3 bases are TGTGCCTGGAGTCAAAGGAGGAAAGCTAACTATGGCTACACCTTC. Amino acids: CAWSQRRKANYGYTF.

The chain combines TRBV27 with TRBJ1-3; D not resolved. This CDR3 has 15 residues. Germline CDR1 MNHEY, CDR2 SMNVEV (reference sequence). Deletions cut 0 bases from V and 0 bases from J, with 6 bases between. The CDR3 DNA sequence: TGTGCCAGCAGTTTATCTTGGAACTCTGGAAACACCATATATTTT. Translating it yields CASSLSWNSGNTIYF.

The rearrangement links TRBV7-9 to TRBJ2-3, with 7 positions matching TRBD1. Germline V CDR1 and CDR2: SEHNR, FQNEAQ (reference sequence). Unmatched junction bases numbered 9, after V lost 5 bases and J lost 4 bases. The CDR3 runs 15 residues. The CDR3 is CASSPLGQGADTQYF. In nucleotides, the CDR3 is TGTGCCAGCAGCCCCCTTGGGCAGGGGGCAGATACGCAGTATTTT.

The chain carries TRBV2 and TRBJ1-5, with D hard to call. The V gene's germline CDR1 is SNHLY and CDR2 FYNNEI. This CDR3 has 13 amino acids. V shed 3 bases and J shed 7 bases, with 10 bases lying between them. The CDR3 reads CASSDRLGQPQHF. Written as DNA, the CDR3 is TGTGCCAGCAGTGACCGACTGGGCCAGCCCCAGCATTTT.

The chain links TRBV18 to TRBJ1-1; 10 bases are a match to TRBD1. Germline lookup yields CDR1 KGHSH and CDR2 LQKENI. The CDR3 has 15 residues. The V segment lost 5 bases and the J segment 3 bases; nucleotides outside the gene matches: 6. The CDR3 DNA follows: TGTGCCAGCTCATCTTACGGGACAGGGGACACTGAAGCTTTCTTT. Translated: CASSSYGTGDTEAFF.

V gene TRBV6-4 combines with J gene TRBJ1-1; D is ambiguous. CDR1 is MRHNA and CDR2 is SNTAGT in the germline V gene. This CDR3 region has 9 residues. Trimming left V 3 bases short and J 11 bases short, with 4 bases between. The CDR3 coding sequence is TGTGCCAGCAGTGATCAGGCTTTCTTT. This translates into CASSDQAFF.

This chain connects TRBV30 to TRBJ2-3; perhaps TRBD1 as D (6 bases). Germline V gene sequence: CDR1 GTSNPN, CDR2 SVGIG (reference sequence). The CDR3 covers 13 residues. Trimming left V 1 base short and J 1 base short, with 6 bases between. The CDR3 spells CAWSAGGTDTQYF. In DNA, the CDR3 is TGTGCCTGGAGTGCAGGGGGCACAGATACGCAGTATTTT.

This clone has a single count. The chain combines TRBV18 with TRBJ2-5; D is perhaps TRBD2 (6 bases). From germline, CDR1 is KGHSH and CDR2 LQKENI. V shed 5 bases and J shed 1 base, with 11 bases lying between them. The CDR3 covers 14 residues. The CDR3 sequence is CASSSGSGQETQYF. As DNA, the CDR3 is TGTGCCAGCTCATCGGGTAGCGGCCAAGAGACCCAGTACTTC.

This clone was picked up a small number of times. The chain combines TRBV4-1 with TRBJ2-7; 12 nucleotides line up with TRBD2. Trimming cost V 1 base and J 8 bases; bases outside gene matches: 6. The CDR3 is 15 residues long. Per the germline V gene, CDR1 is MGHRA and CDR2 is YSYEKL. This chain's CDR3 is CASSQVGLAGLQQYF. CDR3 nucleotides: TGCGCCAGCAGCCAAGTGGGACTAGCGGGTTTACAGCAGTACTTC.

The V gene is TRBV5-1, the J gene TRBJ2-1, with D maybe TRBD2 (5 bases). This CDR3 region has 15 residues. Germline V gene sequence: CDR1 SGHRS, CDR2 YFSETQ. Trimming stripped 0 bases from V and 2 bases from J, with 9 bases between. The CDR3 nucleotides are TGCGCCAGCAGCTTGGGAGGTAGCGCCTACAATGAGCAGTTCTTC. This sequence encodes CASSLGGSAYNEQFF. The whole variable domain, remainder taken from reference TRBV5-1 and TRBJ2-1, is KAGVTQTPRYLIKTRGQQVTLSCSPISGHRSVSWYQQTPGQGLQFLFEYFSETQRNKGNFPGRFSGRQFSNSRSEMNVSTLELGDSALYLCASSLGGSAYNEQFFGPGTRLTVL.

The rearrangement uses TRBV27 and TRBJ2-1, with 7 bases that match TRBD1. The trim removed 0 bases at V and 2 bases at J, leaving 1 base unmatched. Germline loops: CDR1 MNHEY, CDR2 SMNVEV (reference sequence). This CDR3 is 15 amino acids long. The CDR3 sequence: CASSLSGQPYNEQFF. CDR3 DNA sequence: TGTGCCAGCAGTTTATCGGGACAGCCCTACAATGAGCAGTTCTTC.

This clone was recorded only once. V gene TRBV5-4 combines with J gene TRBJ1-6; D is unresolved. Trimming took off 0 bases at V and 3 bases at J, with 4 bases between the two ends. Germline V gives CDR1 SGHNT, CDR2 YYREEE (reference sequence). The CDR3 covers 14 residues. CDR3 amino acids: CASSLGHYNSPLHF. In DNA form, the CDR3 reads TGTGCCAGCAGCTTGGGACACTATAATTCACCCCTCCACTTT.

The genes are TRBV7-9 and TRBJ1-4, with 10 bases aligning to TRBD1. J was trimmed by 3 bases and V by 3 bases; bases with no gene match: 4. This CDR3 is 16 amino acids long. Germline CDR1 SEHNR, CDR2 FQNEAQ (reference sequence). In DNA form, the CDR3 reads TGTGCCAGCAGCTTTAGTGGACAGGGGGCTAATGAAAAACTGTTTTTT. Residues: CASSFSGQGANEKLFF. The full variable domain, completed using reference TRBV7-9 and TRBJ1-4, is DTGVSQNPRHKITKRGQNVTFRCDPISEHNRLYWYRQTLGQGPEFLTYFQNEAQLEKSRLLSDRFSAERPKGSFSTLEIQRTEQGDSAMYLCASSFSGQGANEKLFFGSGTQLSVL.

The chain recombines TRBV7-8 with TRBJ1-1, with D possibly being TRBD1 (5 bases). The CDR3 contains 15 residues. V was shortened by 5 bases and J by 1 base, with 14 bases between the two germline ends. The V gene's germline CDR1 is SGHVS and CDR2 FQNEAQ. The CDR3 coding sequence is TGTGCCAGCAGCCTTGGGGCAGGGTGGAACACTGAAGCTTTCTTT. Translation gives CASSLGAGWNTEAFF.

The chain couples TRBV11-1 to TRBJ2-2; possibly TRBD2 for D (6 bases). In germline, CDR1 is SGHAT, CDR2 FQDESV (reference sequence). The V end lost 3 bases, the J end lost 2 bases, and 7 bases lay between the germline ends. The length of the CDR3 is 14 residues. The CDR3 DNA reads TGTGCCAGCAGCTTCACTAGCAACACCGGGGAGCTGTTTTTT. Protein: CASSFTSNTGELFF.

This rearrangement joins TRBV25-1 to TRBJ2-3, with TRBD1 identical over 7 bases. This CDR3 is 16 amino acids long. Trimming removed 5 bases from V and 2 bases from J; junction bases left unmatched: 10. Germline V gene sequence: CDR1 MGHDK, CDR2 SYGVNS. The CDR3 nucleotides are TGTGCCAGCAGTAGAAACTACAGGGGACCCACAGATACGCAGTATTTT. Amino acids: CASSRNYRGPTDTQYF.